These 18 T cell receptor beta chains share one sample of origin, sequenced in a study of cytomegalovirus exposure and HLA in healthy donors. Primers included in the PCR were 60 Vbeta and 13 Jbeta primers. Method: immunoSEQ multiplex PCR; TCRdb's copy keeps in-frame clones and lacks some. The sample shows 180,000 or so clones, around 80% of them seen only once. What was sequenced was PBMCs. These receptors were taken from a woman aged 30 to 39 in good health and CMV-seronegative.

The J gene is TRBJ2-7, the V gene TRBV7-9; 7 bases fit TRBD1. The germline V gene has CDR1 SEHNR and CDR2 FQNEAQ (reference sequence). Germline trimming cut 3 bases from V and 5 bases from J; bases unmatched to any gene: 16. The CDR3 sequence is 17 residues long. This chain's CDR3 is CASSLAGIANRGNEQYF. As DNA, the CDR3 is TGTGCCAGCAGCTTGGCCGGGATAGCGAACAGGGGAAACGAGCAGTACTTC. Complete variable domain (other parts from reference TRBV7-9 and TRBJ2-7): DTGVSQNPRHKITKRGQNVTFRCDPISEHNRLYWYRQTLGQGPEFLTYFQNEAQLEKSRLLSDRFSAERPKGSFSTLEIQRTEQGDSAMYLCASSLAGIANRGNEQYFGPGTRLTVT.

The rearrangement uses TRBV27 and TRBJ2-5; a weak D match, TRBD2 (5 bases). This CDR3 has 14 amino acids. V was pared by 6 bases and J by 10 bases, with 21 bases between. Germline CDR1 is MNHEY and CDR2 is SMNVEV (reference sequence). CDR3 nucleotides: TGTGCCAGCAGACAAGAATGGGAGCTCGGGAACCAGTACTTC. Its translation is CASRQEWELGNQYF.

This clone was seen more than once but under ten times. This chain links TRBV4-3 with TRBJ2-3, with a weak D call TRBD2 (5 bases). CDR1 and CDR2 (germline): LGHNA, YSLEER. The CDR3 contains 15 residues. Trimming removed 4 bases at V and 0 bases at J, with 11 bases between. DNA for the CDR3: TGCGCCAGCAGCCGGTCCGGGGTCAGCACAGATACGCAGTATTTT. This codes for CASSRSGVSTDTQYF.

The chain uses TRBV7-9 and TRBJ2-2, with D possibly matching TRBD1 (6 bases). The length of the CDR3 is 15 residues. Germline assignment: CDR1 SEHNR and CDR2 FQNEAQ (reference sequence). Deletions cut 2 bases from V and 4 bases from J, with 11 bases between. CDR3 bases: TGTGCCAGCAGCTTAATGGGGGCCGGCACCGGGGAGCTGTTTTTT. This translates into CASSLMGAGTGELFF.

V gene TRBV5-5 combines with J gene TRBJ1-6; D gene ambiguous. Trimming stripped 3 bases from V and 8 bases from J, with 18 bases between. This CDR3 comprises 16 residues. CDR1 is SGHKS and CDR2 is YYEKEE in the germline V gene (reference sequence). CDR3 loop: CASSSDYGVLYSPLHF. CDR3 sequence (DNA): TGTGCCAGCAGCTCCGATTACGGGGTTCTATATTCACCCCTCCACTTT.

The chain couples TRBV10-3 to TRBJ2-2; D remains ambiguous. The CDR3 sequence is 13 residues long. Germline V gene lookup returns CDR1 ENHRY and CDR2 SYGVKD. Trimming left V 6 bases short and J 0 bases short, with 5 bases between. CDR3 sequence reads: CAIRSANTGELFF. CDR3 DNA: TGTGCCATCAGGTCAGCGAACACCGGGGAGCTGTTTTTT.

The chain uses TRBV2 and TRBJ1-4; 9 bases line up with TRBD1. Germline trimming cut 6 bases from V and 5 bases from J; bases unmatched to any gene: 10. Germline CDR1 SNHLY, CDR2 FYNNEI. There are 16 residues in the CDR3. CDR3 DNA sequence: TGTGCCAGCAGCTCCACCGGGACAGGGAAGAATGAAAAACTGTTTTTT. This translates into CASSSTGTGKNEKLFF. The complete variable domain, with remaining parts taken from reference TRBV2 and TRBJ1-4, reads EPEVTQTPSHQVTQMGQEVILRCVPISNHLYFYWYRQILGQKVEFLVSFYNNEISEKSEIFDDQFSVERPDGSNFTLKIRSTKLEDSAMYFCASSSTGTGKNEKLFFGSGTQLSVL.

This clone has a single count. The rearrangement links TRBV6-6 to TRBJ1-2; 7 bases are a match to TRBD1. CDR1 is MNHNY, CDR2 SVGAGI, per germline (reference sequence). The CDR3 runs to 15 residues. V shed 6 bases, J shed 5 bases, and the junction held 12 bases outside the gene matches. The chain's CDR3 is CASRHTTGLTYGYTF. In DNA, the CDR3 is TGTGCCAGCAGGCATACGACAGGGCTAACTTATGGCTACACCTTC.

The V and J genes are TRBV6-5 and TRBJ1-6; TRBD1 matches 9 bases. This CDR3 has 16 residues. Trimming at V came to 4 bases and at J to 10 bases, leaving 11 bases not matched to a gene. Germline CDR1 MNHEY, CDR2 SVGAGI. The CDR3 DNA reads TGTGCCAGCAGTTGGGCCCCGGGACAGGGTGGCTCACCCCTCCACTTT. Amino acid sequence: CASSWAPGQGGSPLHF.

The chain has TRBV9 and TRBJ2-5; TRBD2 matches 13 bases. V gave up 3 bases and J gave up 5 bases; unmatched junction bases: 4. Germline lookup yields CDR1 SGDLS and CDR2 YYNGEE. This CDR3 is 15 amino acids long. In DNA form, the CDR3 reads TGTGCCAGCAGCGGACTAGCGGGGGGAGTGGAGACCCAGTACTTC. It is translated as CASSGLAGGVETQYF. The full variable domain, in which reference TRBV9 and TRBJ2-5 provide the parts outside the CDR3, is DSGVTQTPKHLITATGQRVTLRCSPRSGDLSVYWYQQSLDQGLQFLIQYYNGEERAKGNILERFSAQQFPDLHSELNLSSLELGDSALYFCASSGLAGGVETQYFGPGTRLLVL.

V usage is TRBV2 and J usage is TRBJ2-3; 7 nucleotides agree with TRBD2. The CDR3 sequence is 15 residues long. Per germline, CDR1 SNHLY and CDR2 FYNNEI. The junction had 11 bases not matched to a gene; V was cut back by 6 bases and J by 5 bases. CDR3 DNA sequence: TGTGCCAGCAGGACTAGCTGGGGGGGAGGAGATACGCAGTATTTT. The encoded protein is CASRTSWGGGDTQYF. The variable domain in full, with the rest retrieved from reference TRBV2 and TRBJ2-3, is EPEVTQTPSHQVTQMGQEVILRCVPISNHLYFYWYRQILGQKVEFLVSFYNNEISEKSEIFDDQFSVERPDGSNFTLKIRSTKLEDSAMYFCASRTSWGGGDTQYFGPGTRLTVL.

In its sample, this clone was seen a few times. The chain links TRBV2 to TRBJ2-5, with TRBD2 matching over 15 bases. The germline V gene encodes CDR1 SNHLY and CDR2 FYNNEI. The J segment lost 1 base and the V segment lost 7 bases, leaving 7 bases of the junction unmatched. This CDR3 has 17 amino acids. CDR3 sequence (DNA): TGTGCCAGCAAGGAGGGGACTAGCGGGGGGTTCCAAGAGACCCAGTACTTC. Translation: CASKEGTSGGFQETQYF. The full variable domain, its missing parts supplied by reference TRBV2 and TRBJ2-5, is EPEVTQTPSHQVTQMGQEVILRCVPISNHLYFYWYRQILGQKVEFLVSFYNNEISEKSEIFDDQFSVERPDGSNFTLKIRSTKLEDSAMYFCASKEGTSGGFQETQYFGPGTRLLVL.

The V and J genes are TRBV29-1 and TRBJ2-5, with 8 bases identical to TRBD1. The CDR3 length is 12 residues. Germline V CDR1 and CDR2: SQVTM, ANQGSEA. The V segment lost 7 bases and the J segment 5 bases; nucleotides outside the gene matches: 6. The CDR3 nucleotides read TGCAGCGGGGGACAGGCAGCCGAGACCCAGTACTTC. This sequence encodes CSGGQAAETQYF.

This chain joins TRBV10-1 and TRBJ2-2; 7 bases align to TRBD1. The V gene's germline CDR1 is WNHNN and CDR2 SYGVQD (reference sequence). V dropped 5 bases and J dropped 4; count of bases not matched to a gene: 7. The CDR3 extends over 15 amino acids. CDR3 nucleotide sequence: TGCGCCAGCAGTACGGGACAGACCTTCACCGGGGAGCTGTTTTTT. Translated: CASSTGQTFTGELFF.

DNA for the CDR3: TGTGCCAGTAGTATATCGGCGGACTATGGCTACACCTTC. Protein sequence: CASSISADYGYTF. The chain has TRBV19 and TRBJ1-2; D is uncertain. The CDR3 contains 13 residues. The V gene lost 2 bases and the J gene lost 3 bases, with 7 bases spanning the gap. From germline, CDR1 is LNHDA and CDR2 SQIVND (reference sequence).

V gene TRBV5-5 combines with J gene TRBJ2-7; D may be TRBD1 (6 bases). Germline V gives CDR1 SGHKS, CDR2 YYEKEE (reference sequence). The CDR3 loop spans 15 amino acids. Trimming removed 2 bases from V and 1 base from J, with 13 bases in between. The CDR3 reads CASSFGAQGSYEQYF. The CDR3 bases are TGTGCCAGCAGCTTCGGGGCCCAGGGGTCCTACGAGCAGTACTTC.

The chain combines TRBV5-1 with TRBJ1-4, with a weak D call TRBD1 (5 bases). The CDR3 has 14 residues. Looked up from germline, CDR1 is SGHRS and CDR2 is YFSETQ. V lost 0 bases to trimming and J lost 13 bases, with 16 bases between them. CDR3 in DNA: TGCGCCAGCAGCTTGGACAGGCAGACCGCCGGACTGTTTTTT. Translation gives CASSLDRQTAGLFF.

The chain employs TRBV10-3 and TRBJ1-6; tentative D call: TRBD1 (5 bases). V dropped 3 bases and J dropped 6 bases, with 15 bases sitting between them. Germline lookup yields CDR1 ENHRY and CDR2 SYGVKD. The CDR3 length is 16 residues. Here the CDR3 reads CAISDGGEGSNSPLHF. CDR3 in DNA: TGTGCCATCAGTGATGGAGGGGAGGGAAGTAATTCACCCCTCCACTTT.